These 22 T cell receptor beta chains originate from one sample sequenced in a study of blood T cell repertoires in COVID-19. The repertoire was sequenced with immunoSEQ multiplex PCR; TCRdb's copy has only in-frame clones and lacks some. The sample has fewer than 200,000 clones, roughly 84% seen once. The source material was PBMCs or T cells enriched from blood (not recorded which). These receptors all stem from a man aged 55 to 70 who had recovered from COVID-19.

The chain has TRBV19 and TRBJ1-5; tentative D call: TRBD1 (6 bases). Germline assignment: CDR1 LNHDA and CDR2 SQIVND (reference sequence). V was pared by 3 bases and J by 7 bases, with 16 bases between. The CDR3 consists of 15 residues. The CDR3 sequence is CASSIDWQGYQPQHF. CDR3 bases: TGTGCCAGTAGTATTGATTGGCAGGGGTACCAGCCCCAGCATTTT.

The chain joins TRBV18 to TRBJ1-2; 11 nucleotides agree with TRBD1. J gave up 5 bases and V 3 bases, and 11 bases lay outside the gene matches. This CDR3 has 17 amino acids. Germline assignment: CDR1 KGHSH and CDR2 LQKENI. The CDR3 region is CASSPRMGQGEVYGYTF. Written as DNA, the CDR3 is TGTGCCAGCTCACCGCGGATGGGACAGGGGGAGGTGTATGGCTACACCTTC. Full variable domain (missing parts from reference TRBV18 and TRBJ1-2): NAGVMQNPRHLVRRRGQEARLRCSPMKGHSHVYWYRQLPEEGLKFMVYLQKENIIDESGMPKERFSAEFPKEGPSILRIQQVVRGDSAAYFCASSPRMGQGEVYGYTFGSGTRLTVV.

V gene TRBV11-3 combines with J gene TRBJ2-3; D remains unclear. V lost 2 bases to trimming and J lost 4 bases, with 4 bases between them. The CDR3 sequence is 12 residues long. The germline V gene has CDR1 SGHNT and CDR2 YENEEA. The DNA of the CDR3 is TGTGCCAGCAGCTTATTAGCAGATACGCAGTATTTT. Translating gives CASSLLADTQYF.

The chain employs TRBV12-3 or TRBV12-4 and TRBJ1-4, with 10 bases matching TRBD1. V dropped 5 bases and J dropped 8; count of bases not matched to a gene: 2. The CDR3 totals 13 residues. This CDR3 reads CASSGQGGEKLFF. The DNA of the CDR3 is TGTGCCAGCAGTGGACAGGGGGGGGAAAAACTGTTTTTT.

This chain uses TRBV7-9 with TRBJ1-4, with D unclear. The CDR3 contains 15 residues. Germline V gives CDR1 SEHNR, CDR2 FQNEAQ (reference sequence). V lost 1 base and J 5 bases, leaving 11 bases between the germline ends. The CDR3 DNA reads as TGTGCCAGCAGCTTAGACATTGGGCTGAATGAAAAACTGTTTTTT. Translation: CASSLDIGLNEKLFF. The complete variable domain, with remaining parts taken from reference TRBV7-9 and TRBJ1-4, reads DTGVSQNPRHKITKRGQNVTFRCDPISEHNRLYWYRQTLGQGPEFLTYFQNEAQLEKSRLLSDRFSAERPKGSFSTLEIQRTEQGDSAMYLCASSLDIGLNEKLFFGSGTQLSVL.

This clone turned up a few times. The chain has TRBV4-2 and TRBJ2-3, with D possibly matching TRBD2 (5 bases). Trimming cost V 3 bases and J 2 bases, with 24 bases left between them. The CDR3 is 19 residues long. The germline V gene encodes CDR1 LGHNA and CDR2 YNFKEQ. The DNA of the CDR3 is TGTGCCAGCAGCCAGGATGCCCCTTTACTAGTGCCTTACACAGATACGCAGTATTTT. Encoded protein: CASSQDAPLLVPYTDTQYF.

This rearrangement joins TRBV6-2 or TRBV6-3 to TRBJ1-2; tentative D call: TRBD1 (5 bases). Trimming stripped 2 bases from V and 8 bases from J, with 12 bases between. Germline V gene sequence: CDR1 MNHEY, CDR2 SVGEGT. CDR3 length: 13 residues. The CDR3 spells CASSYGVSGGYTF. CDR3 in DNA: TGTGCCAGCAGTTACGGAGTGTCAGGGGGCTACACCTTC.

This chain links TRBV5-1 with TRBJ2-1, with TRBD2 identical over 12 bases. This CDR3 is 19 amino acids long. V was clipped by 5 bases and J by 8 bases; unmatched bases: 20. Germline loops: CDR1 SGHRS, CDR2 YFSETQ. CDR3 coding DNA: TGCGCCAGCAGTCCCGCCCCTCTAGCGGGAGGGCCCCAGGCCGATGAGCAGTTCTTC. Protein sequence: CASSPAPLAGGPQADEQFF.

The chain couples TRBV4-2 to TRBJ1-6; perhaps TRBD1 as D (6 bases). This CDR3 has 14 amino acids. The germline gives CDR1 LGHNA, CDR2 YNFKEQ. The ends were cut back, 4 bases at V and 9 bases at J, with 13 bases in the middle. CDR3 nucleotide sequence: TGTGCCAGCAGCCCCCCAGGGGAGGGTTCACCCCTCCACTTT. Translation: CASSPPGEGSPLHF.

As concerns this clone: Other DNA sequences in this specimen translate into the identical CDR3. CDR3 bases: TGTGCCAGCAGTGACAGGGCTAACTATGGCTACACCTTC. It yields the protein CASSDRANYGYTF. The V and J genes are TRBV2 and TRBJ1-2; D perhaps matches TRBD1 (5 bases). Germline V gene lookup returns CDR1 SNHLY and CDR2 FYNNEI. V dropped 3 bases and J dropped 0 bases, with 5 bases sitting between them. The CDR3 covers 13 residues.

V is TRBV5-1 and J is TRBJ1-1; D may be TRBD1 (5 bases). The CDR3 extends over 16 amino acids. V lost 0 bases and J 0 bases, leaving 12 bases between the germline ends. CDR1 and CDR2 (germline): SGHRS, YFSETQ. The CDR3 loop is CASSLGQGSMNTEAFF. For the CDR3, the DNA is TGCGCCAGCAGCTTGGGGCAGGGATCCATGAACACTGAAGCTTTCTTT. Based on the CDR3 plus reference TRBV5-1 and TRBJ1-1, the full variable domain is KAGVTQTPRYLIKTRGQQVTLSCSPISGHRSVSWYQQTPGQGLQFLFEYFSETQRNKGNFPGRFSGRQFSNSRSEMNVSTLELGDSALYLCASSLGQGSMNTEAFFGQGTRLTVV.

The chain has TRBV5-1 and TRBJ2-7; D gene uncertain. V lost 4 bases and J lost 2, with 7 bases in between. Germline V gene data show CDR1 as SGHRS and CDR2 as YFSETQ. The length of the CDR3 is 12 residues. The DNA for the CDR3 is TGCGCCAGCAGCCCCGAGGCCTACGAGCAGTACTTC. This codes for CASSPEAYEQYF.

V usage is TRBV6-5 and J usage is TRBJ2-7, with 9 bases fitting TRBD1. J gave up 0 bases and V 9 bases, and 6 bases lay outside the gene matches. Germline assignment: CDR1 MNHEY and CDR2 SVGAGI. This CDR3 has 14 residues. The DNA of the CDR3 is TGTGCCAGTTCGATGACAGGGGGCTCCTACGAGCAGTACTTC. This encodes CASSMTGGSYEQYF.

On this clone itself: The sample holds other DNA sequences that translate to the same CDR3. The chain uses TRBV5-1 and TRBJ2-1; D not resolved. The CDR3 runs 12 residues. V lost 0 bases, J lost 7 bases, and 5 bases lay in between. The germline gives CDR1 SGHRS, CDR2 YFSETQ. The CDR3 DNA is TGCGCCAGCAGCTTGGCGAGGAATGAGCAGTTCTTC. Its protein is CASSLARNEQFF.

This chain's CDR3 is CATSPTGSSYEQYF. The CDR3 DNA sequence: TGTGCCACCAGCCCGACCGGGTCTTCCTACGAGCAGTACTTC. The V gene is TRBV24-1, the J gene TRBJ2-7; D is ambiguous. This CDR3 is 14 amino acids long. The V gene lost 7 bases and the J gene lost 1 base, with 13 bases spanning the gap. Per the germline V gene, CDR1 is KGHDR and CDR2 is SFDVKD.

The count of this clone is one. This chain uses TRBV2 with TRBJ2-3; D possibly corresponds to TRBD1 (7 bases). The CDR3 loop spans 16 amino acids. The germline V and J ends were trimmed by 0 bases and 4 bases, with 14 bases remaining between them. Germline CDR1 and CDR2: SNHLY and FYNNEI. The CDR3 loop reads CASSEAEGRGADTQYF. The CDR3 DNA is TGTGCCAGCAGTGAAGCGGAGGGCAGGGGGGCAGATACGCAGTATTTT.

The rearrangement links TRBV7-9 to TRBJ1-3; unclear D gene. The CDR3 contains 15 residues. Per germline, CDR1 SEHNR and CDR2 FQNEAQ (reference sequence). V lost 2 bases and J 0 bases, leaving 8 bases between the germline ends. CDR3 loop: CASSLQPGSGNTIYF. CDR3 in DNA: TGTGCCAGCAGCTTACAGCCAGGCTCTGGAAACACCATATATTTT.

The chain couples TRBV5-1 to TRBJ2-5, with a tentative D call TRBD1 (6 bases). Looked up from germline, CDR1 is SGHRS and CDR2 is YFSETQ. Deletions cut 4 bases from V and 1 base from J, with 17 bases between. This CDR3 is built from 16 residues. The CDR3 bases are TGCGCCAGCAGCGCTACAGGGAGAGCGGTCCAAGAGACCCAGTACTTC. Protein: CASSATGRAVQETQYF.

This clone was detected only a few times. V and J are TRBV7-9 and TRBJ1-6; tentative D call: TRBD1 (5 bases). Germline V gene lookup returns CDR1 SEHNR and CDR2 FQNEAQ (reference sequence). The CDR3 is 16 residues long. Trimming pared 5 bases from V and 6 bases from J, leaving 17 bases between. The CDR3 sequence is CASSEDTLGLNSPLHF. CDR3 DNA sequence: TGTGCCAGCAGCGAGGACACCTTAGGGCTTAATTCACCCCTCCACTTT.

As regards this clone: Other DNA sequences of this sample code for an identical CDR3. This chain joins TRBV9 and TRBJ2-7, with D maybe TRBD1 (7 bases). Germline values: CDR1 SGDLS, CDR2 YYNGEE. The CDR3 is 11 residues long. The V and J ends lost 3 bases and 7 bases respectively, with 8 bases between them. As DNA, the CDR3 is TGTGCCAGCAGCGCAGGGGGGGAGCAGTACTTC. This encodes CASSAGGEQYF.

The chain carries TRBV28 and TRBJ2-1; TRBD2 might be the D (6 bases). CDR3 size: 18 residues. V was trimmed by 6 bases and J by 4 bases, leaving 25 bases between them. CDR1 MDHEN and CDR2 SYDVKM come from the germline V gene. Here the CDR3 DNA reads TGTGCCAGCAGCCGGGGAACTAGCTCCAGCTCCATTTACAATGAGCAGTTCTTC. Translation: CASSRGTSSSSIYNEQFF.

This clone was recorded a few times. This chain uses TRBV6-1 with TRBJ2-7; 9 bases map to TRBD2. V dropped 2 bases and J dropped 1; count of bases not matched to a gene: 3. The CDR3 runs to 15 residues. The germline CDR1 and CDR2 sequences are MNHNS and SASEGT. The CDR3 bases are TGTGCCAGCAGTGAAATAGCGGGAGCTTCCTACGAGCAGTACTTC. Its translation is CASSEIAGASYEQYF.